A single sample gave rise to the 8 T cell receptor beta chains below, sequenced in a study of blood T cell repertoires in COVID-19. Libraries were prepared by immunoSEQ multiplex PCR; TCRdb keeps only in-frame clonotypes and omits some of them. The repertoire holds 110,000 to 150,000 clones, approximately 80% seen once, with more than 4% in the top ten. Input material: peripheral blood. These receptors were collected from a woman between 45 and 60 years old with acute or convalescent COVID-19.

The chain couples TRBV12-3 or TRBV12-4 to TRBJ2-5, with 8 bases lining up with TRBD2. The CDR3 runs to 13 residues. V lost 8 bases to trimming and J lost 5 bases; unmatched junction nucleotides: 7. DNA of the CDR3: TGTGCCAGCCTGCGGTCGGGGGGGGAGACCCAGTACTTC. This encodes CASLRSGGETQYF.

V gene TRBV5-4 combines with J gene TRBJ2-2, with 8 positions matching TRBD1. This CDR3 comprises 14 residues. Germline values: CDR1 SGHNT, CDR2 YYREEE (reference sequence). V lost 6 bases to trimming and J lost 4 bases; unmatched junction nucleotides: 5. The DNA of the CDR3 is TGTGCCAGCACCGAGACAGGGGCCACCGGGGAGCTGTTTTTT. This translates into CASTETGATGELFF.

This clone appeared once. The chain recombines TRBV19 with TRBJ2-2; D is ambiguous. CDR3 size: 15 residues. Trimming pared 3 bases from V and 6 bases from J, leaving 14 bases between. In germline, CDR1 is LNHDA, CDR2 SQIVND (reference sequence). CDR3 sequence: CASSMRPLEPGELFF. Written as DNA, the CDR3 is TGTGCCAGTAGTATGCGTCCTTTGGAGCCCGGGGAGCTGTTTTTT.

This sequence joins TRBV2 and TRBJ2-5; tentatively, D is TRBD2 (5 bases). Germline V gives CDR1 SNHLY, CDR2 FYNNEI. Trimming took off 3 bases at V and 2 bases at J, with 7 bases between the two ends. This CDR3 has 13 residues. CDR3 sequence: CASSDSGQETQYF. CDR3 bases: TGTGCCAGCAGTGATTCGGGGCAAGAGACCCAGTACTTC.

The chain links TRBV14 to TRBJ1-3; D gene unclear. V lost 3 bases to trimming and J lost 2 bases, with 8 bases between them. The CDR3 contains 14 residues. The germline CDR1 and CDR2 sequences are SGHDN and FVKESK. The CDR3 loop reads CASSHAQPGNTIYF. The CDR3 region has the DNA TGTGCCAGCAGCCACGCACAGCCTGGAAACACCATATATTTT.

This chain links TRBV9 with TRBJ1-6; D may be TRBD1 (5 bases). The germline V gene has CDR1 SGDLS and CDR2 YYNGEE. This CDR3 region has 15 residues. Trimming removed 4 bases at V and 10 bases at J, with 18 bases between. Here the CDR3 reads CASSSRGSGDSPLHF. Written as DNA, the CDR3 is TGTGCCAGCAGCTCACGAGGGTCGGGGGACTCACCCCTCCACTTT.

The chain joins TRBV5-1 to TRBJ1-2, with unresolved D. CDR1 and CDR2 from the germline V gene are SGHRS and YFSETQ. The CDR3 consists of 13 residues. V lost 5 bases, J lost 1 base, and 9 bases lay in between. The CDR3 protein is CASRVQDNYGYTF. The CDR3 nucleotides read TGCGCCAGCAGAGTCCAGGATAACTATGGCTACACCTTC.

V gene TRBV18 combines with J gene TRBJ2-7; TRBD1 agrees at 8 bases. V trimming: 3 bases; J trimming: 5 bases; junction bases outside the gene matches: 9. CDR3 length: 15 amino acids. Germline V gene sequence: CDR1 KGHSH, CDR2 LQKENI. CDR3 DNA sequence: TGTGCCAGCTCACCGAGGTGGGCAGGGGGCAACGAGCAGTACTTC. It encodes CASSPRWAGGNEQYF.